The clone carrying this TCR beta chain occurred many times. V was cut by 5 bases and J by 10 bases, with 15 bases left in between. CDR3 length: 14 residues. Germline CDR1 and CDR2: MNHEY and SVGAGI. The sample belongs to a study of Graves' ophthalmopathy and Graves' hyperthyroidism. For repertoire sequencing, the TCR beta CDR3 regions were amplified from RNA transcripts. After a first-round RT-PCR with HTBI primers, a second-round multiplex PCR was run. TCRdb used MiXCR to reprocess the multiplex PCR reads, holding one entry per CDR3 protein. Among over a million distinct CDR3 sequences, less than 45% were seen once, and the ten largest hold 11%. Clinical symptoms, serum thyroxine, TRAb, thyroid ultrasound and orbital computed tomography formed the basis of diagnosis.

Material: peripheral blood or thyroid tissue (not recorded which). The chain has TRBV6-5 and TRBJ1-6; maybe TRBD1 (5 bases). The receptor was isolated from an adult man with Graves' hyperthyroidism. CDR3: CASSRPPRGSPLHF. The DNA of the CDR3 is TGTGCCAGCAGTAGGCCTCCGCGGGGCTCACCCCTCCACTTT.